These 28 T cell receptor beta chains came from one sample sequenced in a study of blood T cell repertoires in COVID-19. The table came from immunoSEQ multiplex PCR; TCRdb's copy has only in-frame clones and leaves some out. This table holds approximately 160,000 clones, 90% found once. The sample comprised peripheral blood. These receptors were taken from a man aged 50 to 59 with acute or convalescent COVID-19.

The chain carries TRBV5-1 and TRBJ2-1; D unclear. CDR1 and CDR2 (germline): SGHRS, YFSETQ. The CDR3 runs to 14 residues. The V end lost 0 bases, the J end lost 8 bases, and 12 bases lay between the germline ends. CDR3 coding DNA: TGCGCCAGCAGCTTGGAAACCAGCGTGGATGAGCAGTTCTTC. The encoded protein is CASSLETSVDEQFF.

The genes are TRBV2 and TRBJ1-4; D is unresolved. Trimming shortened V by 7 bases and J by 2 bases, and 11 bases separated the two germline ends. This CDR3 is 14 amino acids long. Germline CDR1 SNHLY, CDR2 FYNNEI. CDR3 sequence reads: CASIREPTNEKLFF. The CDR3 DNA sequence: TGTGCCAGCATCCGGGAGCCGACTAATGAAAAACTGTTTTTT.

The J gene is TRBJ1-4, the V gene TRBV4-2, with D unclear. From germline, CDR1 is LGHNA and CDR2 YNFKEQ. The CDR3 has 16 amino acids. Deletions cut 0 bases from V and 3 bases from J, with 11 bases between. The CDR3 DNA follows: TGTGCCAGCAGCCAAGACGTGGGCGGGGCTAATGAAAAACTGTTTTTT. Protein sequence: CASSQDVGGANEKLFF.

This clone has only one observation. CDR3 loop: CASSVAGLAGEGEQFF. CDR3 coding DNA: TGTGCCAGCAGCGTAGCTGGGCTAGCGGGAGAAGGTGAGCAGTTCTTC. This rearrangement joins TRBV9 to TRBJ2-1; 10 bases agree with TRBD2. The ends lost 0 bases at V and 9 bases at J; junction bases unmatched: 9. The CDR3 extends over 16 amino acids. Germline CDR1 reads SGDLS; CDR2 reads YYNGEE. The variable domain in full, completed from reference TRBV9 and TRBJ2-1, reads DSGVTQTPKHLITATGQRVTLRCSPRSGDLSVYWYQQSLDQGLQFLIQYYNGEERAKGNILERFSAQQFPDLHSELNLSSLELGDSALYFCASSVAGLAGEGEQFFGPGTRLTVL.

This chain links TRBV7-8 with TRBJ2-1, with TRBD2 identical over 10 bases. V shed 1 base and J 12 bases; nucleotides not matched to a gene: 9. This CDR3 has 15 residues. CDR1 SGHVS and CDR2 FQNEAQ come from the germline V gene. The CDR3 sequence is CASSLGPGLASSQFF. The CDR3 nucleotides are TGTGCCAGCAGCTTAGGTCCGGGACTAGCGAGTTCGCAGTTCTTC.

This clone occurred once. Here the CDR3 reads CASSLARRGEGEKLFF. CDR3 nucleotide sequence: TGTGCCAGCAGTTTAGCTCGGCGGGGAGAAGGGGAAAAACTGTTTTTT. J is TRBJ1-4 and V is TRBV27; unclear D gene. Looked up from germline, CDR1 is MNHEY and CDR2 is SMNVEV (reference sequence). This CDR3 has 16 residues. Between the trimmed V and J ends, which lost 2 bases and 8 bases, there was a span of 18 bases. Filled out from reference TRBV27 and TRBJ1-4, the complete variable domain reads EAQVTQNPRYLITVTGKKLTVTCSQNMNHEYMSWYRQDPGLGLRQIYYSMNVEVTDKGDVPEGYKVSRKEKRNFPLILESPSPNQTSLYFCASSLARRGEGEKLFFGSGTQLSVL.

The chain couples TRBV30 to TRBJ1-2, with unresolved D. In germline, CDR1 is GTSNPN, CDR2 SVGIG (reference sequence). Trimming shortened V by 3 bases and J by 4 bases, and 15 bases separated the two germline ends. The CDR3 consists of 14 residues. The CDR3 nucleotides are TGTGCCTGGAGAAGAGGGATAGGAGGCTATGGCTACACCTTC. As protein: CAWRRGIGGYGYTF. The entire variable domain, with the rest obtained from reference TRBV30 and TRBJ1-2, is as follows: SQTIHQWPATLVQPVGSPLSLECTVEGTSNPNLYWYRQAAGRGLQLLFYSVGIGQISSEVPQNLSASRPQDRQFILSSKKLLLSDSGFYLCAWRRGIGGYGYTFGSGTRLTVV.

The genes are TRBV7-2 and TRBJ2-3; D is perhaps TRBD2 (6 bases). The CDR3 loop spans 17 amino acids. The V and J ends lost 1 base and 3 bases respectively, with 17 bases between them. Germline loops: CDR1 SGHTA, CDR2 FQGNSA. Written as DNA, the CDR3 is TGTGCCAGCAGCTTAGTGTGGGACTCCCGGGGGACAGATACGCAGTATTTT. This sequence encodes CASSLVWDSRGTDTQYF.

The gene calls are TRBV9 and TRBJ1-4, with D possibly being TRBD1 (5 bases). The germline gives CDR1 SGDLS, CDR2 YYNGEE. The CDR3 is made up of 12 amino acids. V dropped 0 bases and J dropped 15 bases, with 12 bases sitting between them. The CDR3 DNA reads as TGTGCCAGCAGCGTAGTGGGAGGGGTTGTGTTTTTT. As protein: CASSVVGGVVFF.

The J gene is TRBJ2-2, the V gene TRBV5-4; TRBD2 is a possible D gene (5 bases). With 7 bases removed from V and 4 bases from J, the gap between germline ends came to 17 bases. The germline CDR1 and CDR2 sequences are SGHNT and YYREEE (reference sequence). CDR3 length equals 15 residues. In DNA form, the CDR3 reads TGTGCCAGCGTGAGGAGGCCCGACGTCACCGGGGAGCTGTTTTTT. This translates into CASVRRPDVTGELFF.

The chain recombines TRBV2 with TRBJ1-5; 7 bases line up with TRBD1. V dropped 8 bases and J dropped 3; count of bases not matched to a gene: 4. CDR1 and CDR2 from the germline V gene are SNHLY and FYNNEI. This CDR3 contains 13 residues. The CDR3 region is CASGGTVNQPQHF. DNA of the CDR3: TGTGCCAGCGGGGGGACAGTCAATCAGCCCCAGCATTTT.

This chain uses TRBV28 with TRBJ2-7, with TRBD1 matching over 8 bases. The J segment lost 2 bases and the V segment lost 4 bases, leaving 7 bases of the junction unmatched. CDR1 MDHEN and CDR2 SYDVKM come from the germline V gene. CDR3 length equals 15 residues. The CDR3 is CASSYGTGEAYEQYF. The CDR3 DNA follows: TGTGCCAGCAGTTACGGGACAGGTGAAGCCTACGAGCAGTACTTC.

The chain recombines TRBV7-2 with TRBJ1-1; 8 bases agree with TRBD1. The CDR3 spans 15 residues. V was pared by 8 bases and J by 0 bases, with 8 bases of the junction left unmatched. The V gene's germline CDR1 is SGHTA and CDR2 FQGNSA. CDR3: CASHQSGGLNTEAFF. The CDR3 DNA reads as TGTGCCAGCCATCAGTCAGGGGGCTTGAACACTGAAGCTTTCTTT.

The genes are TRBV6-5 and TRBJ2-1; a weak D match, TRBD2 (7 bases). The germline V gene has CDR1 MNHEY and CDR2 SVGAGI. Trimming stripped 2 bases from V and 1 base from J, with 9 bases between. The CDR3 totals 15 residues. The CDR3, as DNA: TGTGCCAGCAGTTACGGGGGGGCGTCCTACAATGAGCAGTTCTTC. Amino acid sequence: CASSYGGASYNEQFF.

The rearrangement joins TRBV5-8 to TRBJ2-5, with 8 bases aligning to TRBD1. V was clipped by 6 bases and J by 5 bases; unmatched bases: 3. The length of the CDR3 is 12 residues. Germline CDR1 reads SGHTS; CDR2 reads YDEGEE. CDR3 DNA: TGTGCCAGCACCTGGGACAGGGAGACCCAGTACTTC. It translates to CASTWDRETQYF.

V gene TRBV3-1 (or the pseudogene TRBV3-2) combines with J gene TRBJ2-7; maybe TRBD2 (5 bases). The CDR3 runs to 13 residues. The germline V and J ends were trimmed by 0 bases and 2 bases, with 5 bases remaining between them. Germline V gene data show CDR1 as LGHDT and CDR2 as YNNKEL (reference sequence). The CDR3 sequence: CASSQDGAYEQYF. The CDR3, as DNA: TGTGCCAGCAGCCAAGACGGGGCCTACGAGCAGTACTTC.

The J gene is TRBJ2-1, the V gene TRBV7-3, with TRBD2 matching over 13 bases. Per germline, CDR1 SGHTA and CDR2 FQGTGA. This CDR3 has 16 amino acids. The V and J ends lost 4 bases and 7 bases, in that order; junction bases with no gene match: 7. In DNA, the CDR3 is TGTGCCAGCAGCTCCGCCGGGACTAGCGGGACGAATGAGCAGTTCTTC. Encoded protein: CASSSAGTSGTNEQFF.

This clone was detected only once. V gene TRBV6-5 combines with J gene TRBJ1-1; unclear D gene. V was pared by 2 bases and J by 8 bases, with 12 bases between. This CDR3 comprises 13 residues. CDR1 is MNHEY and CDR2 is SVGAGI in the germline V gene. Written as DNA, the CDR3 is TGTGCCAGCAGTTACAGAGCCTATTCAGAAGCTTTCTTT. Translated: CASSYRAYSEAFF.

As regards this clone: A read error may produce the germline difference seen at one junction end. The DNA of the CDR3 is TGTGCCAGCAGCTTAGGGACAGGGTACAAGGTTTTT. Its protein product is CASSLGTGYKVF. The chain uses TRBV7-9 and TRBJ1-4; 8 bases align to TRBD1. Germline V lookup: CDR1 SEHNR, CDR2 FQNEAQ (reference sequence). The CDR3 spans 12 residues. The entire variable domain, with the rest obtained from reference TRBV7-9 and TRBJ1-4, is as follows: DTGVSQNPRHKITKRGQNVTFRCDPISEHNRLYWYRQTLGQGPEFLTYFQNEAQLEKSRLLSDRFSAERPKGSFSTLEIQRTEQGDSAMYLCASSLGTGYKVFGSGTQLSVL.

J is TRBJ1-6 and V is TRBV5-4, with a weak D call TRBD1 (6 bases). The CDR3 is 15 residues long. The germline V gene has CDR1 SGHNT and CDR2 YYREEE (reference sequence). Trimming pared 4 bases from V and 5 bases from J, leaving 13 bases between. The CDR3 region is CASSPAGANNSPLHF. The CDR3 bases are TGTGCCAGCAGCCCCGCGGGGGCAAATAATTCACCCCTCCACTTT.

This clone was detected only once. The chain recombines TRBV19 with TRBJ1-2; a weak D match, TRBD1 (6 bases). V was trimmed by 0 bases and J by 5 bases, leaving 7 bases between them. The length of the CDR3 is 13 residues. Germline V gives CDR1 LNHDA, CDR2 SQIVND (reference sequence). CDR3 coding DNA: TGTGCCAGTAGTATAGAACAGGGATATGGCTACACCTTC. It translates to CASSIEQGYGYTF. The complete variable domain, with remaining parts taken from reference TRBV19 and TRBJ1-2, reads DGGITQSPKYLFRKEGQNVTLSCEQNLNHDAMYWYRQDPGQGLRLIYYSQIVNDFQKGDIAEGYSVSREKKESFPLTVTSAQKNPTAFYLCASSIEQGYGYTFGSGTRLTVV.

V gene TRBV18 combines with J gene TRBJ2-5, with 10 bases lining up with TRBD1. The CDR3 sequence is 16 residues long. The germline V gene has CDR1 KGHSH and CDR2 LQKENI. V trimming: 5 bases; J trimming: 4 bases; junction bases outside the gene matches: 10. The CDR3 reads CASSRQGAFEVETQYF. The DNA of the CDR3 is TGTGCCAGCTCAAGACAGGGGGCTTTCGAGGTAGAGACCCAGTACTTC.

This chain connects TRBV20-1 to TRBJ1-2; D gene ambiguous. The CDR3 covers 15 residues. The V end lost 3 bases, the J end lost 5 bases, and 19 bases lay between the germline ends. In germline, CDR1 is DFQATT, CDR2 SNEGSKA (reference sequence). The DNA for the CDR3 is TGCAGTGCTAGTGATGTAAGCGGGGAACTTTATGGCTACACCTTC. This codes for CSASDVSGELYGYTF.

The chain has TRBV15 and TRBJ2-5; D might be TRBD1 (6 bases). The CDR3 extends over 14 amino acids. Trimming cost V 1 base and J 0 bases, with 6 bases left between them. Germline CDR1 is LNHNV and CDR2 is YYDKDF (reference sequence). The CDR3 region is CATSRGQDQETQYF. The CDR3 DNA sequence: TGTGCCACCAGCAGAGGACAGGACCAAGAGACCCAGTACTTC.

This rearrangement joins TRBV19 to TRBJ2-1, with 9 bases fitting TRBD2. The CDR3 extends over 16 amino acids. CDR1 is LNHDA, CDR2 SQIVND, per germline (reference sequence). V gave up 2 bases and J gave up 4 bases; unmatched junction bases: 6. CDR3 in amino acids: CASSIQGLARYNEQFF. CDR3 nucleotide sequence: TGTGCCAGTAGTATACAGGGACTAGCCCGTTACAATGAGCAGTTCTTC.

The chain carries TRBV5-4 and TRBJ2-2, with 8 bases identical to TRBD1. The CDR3 runs to 17 residues. CDR1 and CDR2 (germline): SGHNT, YYREEE (reference sequence). V lost 1 base and J lost 2; bases outside the gene matches: 7. CDR3 nucleotide sequence: TGTGCCAGCAGCTTGATCCCGACAGGGGCAAACACCGGGGAGCTGTTTTTT. This encodes CASSLIPTGANTGELFF. The full variable domain, with the rest looked up from reference TRBV5-4 and TRBJ2-2, is ETGVTQSPTHLIKTRGQQVTLRCSSQSGHNTVSWYQQALGQGPQFIFQYYREEENGRGNFPPRFSGLQFPNYSSELNVNALELDDSALYLCASSLIPTGANTGELFFGEGSRLTVL.

The V gene is TRBV7-6, the J gene TRBJ1-1; D unresolved. The length of the CDR3 is 13 residues. Per germline, CDR1 SGHVS and CDR2 FNYEAQ. V was trimmed by 1 base and J by 2 bases, leaving 5 bases between them. The CDR3 coding sequence is TGTGCCAGCAGCTTAGGTATAAACACTGAAGCTTTCTTT. It encodes CASSLGINTEAFF.

The V call is TRBV20-1, the J call TRBJ2-5, with 7 nucleotides matching TRBD2. Germline assignment: CDR1 DFQATT and CDR2 SNEGSKA (reference sequence). The CDR3 extends over 14 amino acids. J lost 5 bases, V lost 3 bases, and 9 bases had no gene match. In nucleotides, the CDR3 is TGCAGTGCTAGTCGAGCGGGAATCGGGGAGACCCAGTACTTC. Its protein is CSASRAGIGETQYF.